What follows describes a single T cell receptor beta chain. Its antigen is unknown. The data belong to a study of CD4+ T cells in melanoma. Whole-study results and caveats: In melanoma, neoantigen-specific CD4+ T cells reportedly differed in differentiation state. CD8+ T cell, macrophage and B cell function reportedly correlated with neoantigen-specific CD4+ T cells.

Measured with immunoSEQ multiplex PCR; TCRdb has only the in-frame clones, and not every one. The table shows 20,000 or so clones, with just under 80% occurring only once. Germline values: CDR1 MNHEY, CDR2 SVGAGI. V lost 2 bases and J 5 bases, leaving 7 bases between the germline ends. CDR3 size: 13 residues. The sequence was obtained from a human donor with melanoma. V usage is TRBV6-5 and J usage is TRBJ2-1, with D hard to call. The CDR3 is CASSYTADNEQFF. Here the CDR3 DNA reads TGTGCCAGCAGTTACACTGCAGACAATGAGCAGTTCTTC.